These 11 T cell receptor beta chains originate from one sample sequenced in a study of blood T cell repertoires in COVID-19. Only in-frame clones appear in the TCRdb table, and some are missing; sequencing was by immunoSEQ multiplex PCR. This table has around 190,000 clones, roughly nine tenths appearing once. The sample was peripheral blood. The receptors stem from a man between 65 and 79 years old with active or convalescent COVID-19.

CDR3 region: CASNAIGESTDTQYF. The CDR3 DNA reads TGTGCCAGCAACGCCATCGGGGAAAGCACAGATACGCAGTATTTT. The J gene is TRBJ2-3, the V gene TRBV19; a possible D gene is TRBD2 (5 bases). Germline V gene data show CDR1 as LNHDA and CDR2 as SQIVND (reference sequence). Trimming took 9 bases from V and 0 from J, leaving 16 bases between them. This CDR3 has 15 residues.

The chain carries TRBV27 and TRBJ2-7; 8 bases are shared with TRBD2. V shed 5 bases and J 6 bases; nucleotides not matched to a gene: 12. CDR3 length: 15 residues. Germline V gene sequence: CDR1 MNHEY, CDR2 SMNVEV (reference sequence). CDR3 bases: TGTGCCAGCAGTAACATCGGGAGGGCCCGATCCGAGCAGTACTTC. Translated, it gives CASSNIGRARSEQYF.

This clone was found once. The rearrangement links TRBV30 to TRBJ1-1, with D possibly being TRBD1 (5 bases). This CDR3 region has 15 residues. V dropped 4 bases and J dropped 1 base, with 16 bases sitting between them. From germline, CDR1 is GTSNPN and CDR2 SVGIG (reference sequence). CDR3 sequence reads: CAWTLLGRANTEAFF. Here the CDR3 DNA reads TGTGCCTGGACGCTTTTGGGGCGTGCGAACACTGAAGCTTTCTTT.

In DNA form, the CDR3 reads TGTGCCTGGAGTGTACAAACAGATCAGCCCCAGCATTTT. Translated, it gives CAWSVQTDQPQHF. The chain joins TRBV30 to TRBJ1-5; D unclear. Looked up from germline, CDR1 is GTSNPN and CDR2 is SVGIG (reference sequence). With 0 bases removed from V and 5 bases from J, the gap between germline ends came to 8 bases. The CDR3 loop spans 13 amino acids.

The table lists this clone with a few counts. The CDR3 DNA sequence: TGTGCCAGCAGTGAAGCGCCACAGGGGGCGCGAGGCTACACCTTC. This translates into CASSEAPQGARGYTF. The rearrangement uses TRBV6-1 and TRBJ1-2; TRBD1 matches 9 bases. The V gene's germline CDR1 is MNHNS and CDR2 SASEGT. V was pared by 0 bases and J by 8 bases, with 7 bases of the junction left unmatched. The CDR3 loop spans 15 amino acids.

Many counts were recorded for this clone. This chain connects TRBV7-2 to TRBJ2-1; D might be TRBD1 (5 bases). The CDR3 extends over 15 amino acids. V was cut by 3 bases and J by 1 base, with 10 bases left in between. Germline V gene lookup returns CDR1 SGHTA and CDR2 FQGNSA. The CDR3 nucleotides read TGTGCCAGCAGCTTTTCAGGGCAATCCTACAATGAGCAGTTCTTC. Its protein product is CASSFSGQSYNEQFF.

The genes are TRBV18 and TRBJ1-4; 10 bases map to TRBD1. Trimming removed 6 bases from V and 8 bases from J; junction bases left unmatched: 9. CDR1 is KGHSH and CDR2 is LQKENI in the germline V gene. The CDR3 is 15 residues long. The CDR3 bases are TGTGCCAGCTCTCAGTCCGGGACAGGGGAAGAAAAACTGTTTTTT. As protein: CASSQSGTGEEKLFF.

This clone has only a few counts. The chain uses TRBV7-9 and TRBJ1-2; 9 bases line up with TRBD1. V shed 5 bases, J shed 6 bases, and the junction held 7 bases outside the gene matches. Germline V gene lookup returns CDR1 SEHNR and CDR2 FQNEAQ (reference sequence). The length of the CDR3 is 14 residues. CDR3 sequence (DNA): TGTGCCAGCAGCGCGGACAGGGGAGTGGATGGCTACACCTTC. Translation gives CASSADRGVDGYTF.

The chain combines TRBV10-3 with TRBJ2-3, with TRBD2 identical over 7 bases. The length of the CDR3 is 15 residues. Trimming took 3 bases from V and 4 from J; bases not matched to a gene: 7. In germline, CDR1 is ENHRY, CDR2 SYGVKD. CDR3 nucleotides: TGTGCCATCAGTGAAAGCAGCGGGGACGCAGATACGCAGTATTTT. Translating it yields CAISESSGDADTQYF.

This clone was seen just once. The CDR3: CASSLLTGQPQHF. The CDR3 nucleotides read TGCGCCAGCAGCTTGTTGACAGGACAGCCCCAGCATTTT. V and J are TRBV5-1 and TRBJ1-5; D may be TRBD1 (6 bases). Looked up from germline, CDR1 is SGHRS and CDR2 is YFSETQ. Trimming removed 1 base at V and 7 bases at J, with 9 bases between. The CDR3 consists of 13 residues. Together with reference TRBV5-1 and TRBJ1-5, the CDR3 gives the full variable domain: KAGVTQTPRYLIKTRGQQVTLSCSPISGHRSVSWYQQTPGQGLQFLFEYFSETQRNKGNFPGRFSGRQFSNSRSEMNVSTLELGDSALYLCASSLLTGQPQHFGDGTRLSIL.

The rearrangement links TRBV5-1 to TRBJ2-2, with D unclear. V was trimmed by 0 bases and J by 6 bases, leaving 12 bases between them. CDR1 and CDR2 (germline): SGHRS, YFSETQ. The CDR3 loop spans 15 amino acids. For the CDR3, the DNA is TGCGCCAGCAGCTTGGCCCCGCAGTCAGCCGGGGAGCTGTTTTTT. It yields the protein CASSLAPQSAGELFF.